The entry below gives a single T cell receptor (beta chain) sequence along with its context. Its antigen remains unidentified. The data belong to a study of OX40 agonist ivuxolimab in advanced cancers. Study background: As their treatment, patients were administered ivuxolimab, an agonistic anti-OX40 (CD134) antibody. Whole-study results and caveats: In a subset of nonresponders, normalized T-cell clonal expansion was also low. The study found that CD8+ T cells averaged more expanded clones than CD4+.

The CDR3 length is 15 residues. V gave up 1 base and J gave up 4 bases, with 11 bases separating them. In germline, CDR1 is LGHNA, CDR2 YNFKEQ. Here immunoSEQ multiplex PCR was the method, and the copy in TCRdb shows in-frame clones only, minus some. The profile shows approximately 70,000 clones, around nine tenths of them singletons. This receptor was taken from an adult with an advanced solid tumor such as melanoma, head and neck, liver or kidney cancer. The chain carries TRBV4-2 and TRBJ1-5; D remains unclear. The sample here was CD4+ or CD8+ T cells sorted from blood, taken in a trial of the OX40 agonist ivuxolimab. CDR3 sequence (DNA): TGTGCCAGCAGCCAAGGTGGAGGCCTAAATCAGCCCCAGCATTTT. This encodes CASSQGGGLNQPQHF.